This is a list of T cell receptor beta chains from one sample in a study of Ad26.COV2.S vaccination and SARS-CoV-2 variants. Only in-frame clones appear in the TCRdb table, and some are missing; sequencing was by immunoSEQ multiplex PCR. Seen here are 350,000 to 500,000 clones, roughly 91% observed once, and the top ten hold approximately 4.5%. The input for sequencing was peripheral blood, taken in a trial of Ad26.COV2.S vaccine versus placebo. The receptors derive from a person aged 18 to 65 who received the Ad26.COV2.S COVID-19 vaccine or a placebo. Both conserved end residues are part of each CDR3. The order of the fields is CDR3 protein, CDR3 DNA, J gene, clone size, D gene, CDR3 length, V gene. D genes are given only for firm matches. Not every row has a clone size; where given, it reads once, few, many or a size class.

cdr3_aa: CASSRQLLTEAFF
cdr3_nt: TGTGCCAGCAGTCGACAGCTCTTGACTGAAGCTTTCTTT
j_call: TRBJ1-1
clone_size: few
d_call: -
cdr3_length: 13
v_call: TRBV27

cdr3_aa: CASSLDWRRSNNEQFF
cdr3_nt: TGTGCCAGCAGCTTAGATTGGAGAAGGTCCAACAATGAGCAGTTCTTC
j_call: TRBJ2-1
clone_size: -
d_call: -
cdr3_length: 16
v_call: TRBV7-2

cdr3_aa: CASSPTGLVQPQHF
cdr3_nt: TGTGCCAGCTCCCCCACAGGGCTTGTTCAGCCCCAGCATTTT
j_call: TRBJ1-5
clone_size: -
d_call: -
cdr3_length: 14
v_call: TRBV18

cdr3_aa: CASSQDPPPRSSYEQYF
cdr3_nt: TGTGCCAGCAGCCAAGATCCACCGCCCCGGAGCTCCTACGAGCAGTACTTC
j_call: TRBJ2-7
clone_size: -
d_call: -
cdr3_length: 17
v_call: TRBV3-1/TRBV3-2

cdr3_aa: CASSLTSGATQYF
cdr3_nt: TGTGCCAGCAGTTTAACTAGCGGGGCTACGCAGTATTTT
j_call: TRBJ2-3
clone_size: -
d_call: TRBD2
cdr3_length: 13
v_call: TRBV6-2/TRBV6-3

cdr3_aa: CASSKTGVPYEQYF
cdr3_nt: TGTGCCAGCAGCAAGACAGGGGTGCCCTACGAGCAGTACTTC
j_call: TRBJ2-7
clone_size: -
d_call: TRBD1
cdr3_length: 14
v_call: TRBV11-2

cdr3_aa: CASSPGQFYEQYF
cdr3_nt: TGTGCCAGCTCACCCGGACAGTTCTACGAGCAGTACTTC
j_call: TRBJ2-7
clone_size: -
d_call: -
cdr3_length: 13
v_call: TRBV18

cdr3_aa: CASSLWTANVLTF
cdr3_nt: TGTGCCAGCAGCCTTTGGACGGCCAACGTCCTGACTTTC
j_call: TRBJ2-6
clone_size: -
d_call: -
cdr3_length: 13
v_call: TRBV12-3/TRBV12-4

cdr3_aa: CASSTDRGYEQYF
cdr3_nt: TGTGCCAGCTCTACGGACAGGGGCTACGAGCAGTACTTC
j_call: TRBJ2-7
clone_size: -
d_call: TRBD1
cdr3_length: 13
v_call: TRBV18

cdr3_aa: CASSYASRENIQYF
cdr3_nt: TGTGCCAGCAGTTACGCCTCCAGGGAAAACATTCAGTACTTC
j_call: TRBJ2-4
clone_size: once
d_call: -
cdr3_length: 14
v_call: TRBV6-5

cdr3_aa: CASSLYRTGLLHEKLFF
cdr3_nt: TGTGCCAGCAGTTTATACCGGACAGGGCTATTGCATGAAAAACTGTTTTTT
j_call: TRBJ1-4
clone_size: -
d_call: TRBD1
cdr3_length: 17
v_call: TRBV27

cdr3_aa: CASSPPWASGRVADTQYF
cdr3_nt: TGTGCCAGCAGCCCCCCCTGGGCTAGCGGGAGGGTAGCAGATACGCAGTATTTT
j_call: TRBJ2-3
clone_size: -
d_call: TRBD2
cdr3_length: 18
v_call: TRBV7-2

cdr3_aa: CASSLPGQGRSPLHF
cdr3_nt: TGTGCCAGCAGCCTGCCGGGACAGGGTAGATCACCCCTCCACTTT
j_call: TRBJ1-6
clone_size: -
d_call: TRBD1
cdr3_length: 15
v_call: TRBV14

cdr3_aa: CASSYSSLTPNTEAFF
cdr3_nt: TGTGCCAGCAGTTACTCCTCTTTGACACCGAACACTGAAGCTTTCTTT
j_call: TRBJ1-1
clone_size: -
d_call: -
cdr3_length: 16
v_call: TRBV6-5

cdr3_aa: CASRQGVNTGELFF
cdr3_nt: TGTGCCAGCCGCCAGGGGGTGAACACCGGGGAGCTGTTTTTT
j_call: TRBJ2-2
clone_size: few
d_call: TRBD1
cdr3_length: 14
v_call: TRBV16

cdr3_aa: CSVRTSGSYEQYF
cdr3_nt: TGCAGCGTTAGGACTAGCGGGAGCTACGAGCAGTACTTC
j_call: TRBJ2-7
clone_size: -
d_call: TRBD2
cdr3_length: 13
v_call: TRBV29-1

cdr3_aa: CASSQGNSGNTIYF
cdr3_nt: TGTGCCAGCAGCCAGGGTAACTCTGGAAACACCATATATTTT
j_call: TRBJ1-3
clone_size: -
d_call: -
cdr3_length: 14
v_call: TRBV3-1/TRBV3-2

cdr3_aa: CASSDWVQGQETQYF
cdr3_nt: TGTGCCAGCAGTGATTGGGTACAGGGTCAAGAGACCCAGTACTTC
j_call: TRBJ2-5
clone_size: -
d_call: -
cdr3_length: 15
v_call: TRBV6-1

cdr3_aa: CASSLPLLTSGSLADTQYF
cdr3_nt: TGTGCCAGCAGCCTCCCTCTCTTAACTAGCGGGAGTTTGGCAGATACGCAGTATTTT
j_call: TRBJ2-3
clone_size: -
d_call: TRBD2
cdr3_length: 19
v_call: TRBV28

cdr3_aa: CASSYDGRTREQYF
cdr3_nt: TGTGCCAGCAGTTACGACGGGAGGACCCGCGAGCAGTACTTC
j_call: TRBJ2-7
clone_size: -
d_call: TRBD2
cdr3_length: 14
v_call: TRBV6-5

cdr3_aa: CASSLARGTAGELFF
cdr3_nt: TGTGCCAGCAGCTTAGCCCGGGGGACAGCCGGGGAGCTGTTTTTT
j_call: TRBJ2-2
clone_size: few
d_call: -
cdr3_length: 15
v_call: TRBV7-3

cdr3_aa: CASSPAGRYNEQFF
cdr3_nt: TGCGCCAGCAGTCCGGCAGGTAGATACAATGAGCAGTTCTTC
j_call: TRBJ2-1
clone_size: -
d_call: -
cdr3_length: 14
v_call: TRBV5-1

cdr3_aa: CASRYDRVAYNEQFF
cdr3_nt: TGTGCCAGCAGGTACGACAGGGTCGCCTACAATGAGCAGTTCTTC
j_call: TRBJ2-1
clone_size: -
d_call: TRBD1
cdr3_length: 15
v_call: TRBV28

cdr3_aa: CASLDRGNYGYTF
cdr3_nt: TGTGCCAGCCTGGACAGGGGTAATTATGGCTACACCTTC
j_call: TRBJ1-2
clone_size: -
d_call: TRBD1
cdr3_length: 13
v_call: TRBV28

cdr3_aa: CATSRAVNSPLHF
cdr3_nt: TGTGCCACCAGCAGGGCAGTCAATTCACCCCTCCACTTT
j_call: TRBJ1-6
clone_size: few
d_call: -
cdr3_length: 13
v_call: TRBV15

cdr3_aa: CASSSRDPTYEQYF
cdr3_nt: TGTGCCAGCAGCTCCCGGGACCCAACCTACGAGCAGTACTTC
j_call: TRBJ2-7
clone_size: -
d_call: -
cdr3_length: 14
v_call: TRBV5-4

cdr3_aa: CASSLGDRDQETQYF
cdr3_nt: TGCGCCAGCAGCTTGGGGGACAGGGACCAAGAGACCCAGTACTTC
j_call: TRBJ2-5
clone_size: once
d_call: TRBD1
cdr3_length: 15
v_call: TRBV5-1

cdr3_aa: CSVEDRTGYYGYTF
cdr3_nt: TGCAGCGTTGAAGACAGGACGGGTTACTATGGCTACACCTTC
j_call: TRBJ1-2
clone_size: -
d_call: -
cdr3_length: 14
v_call: TRBV29-1

cdr3_aa: CASSEGPFRAGELFF
cdr3_nt: TGTGCCAGCAGCGAGGGCCCATTCAGGGCCGGGGAGCTGTTTTTT
j_call: TRBJ2-2
clone_size: few
d_call: -
cdr3_length: 15
v_call: TRBV9

cdr3_aa: CASNLLGDLGGYTF
cdr3_nt: TGTGCCAGCAACCTATTGGGGGACCTGGGCGGCTACACCTTC
j_call: TRBJ1-2
clone_size: -
d_call: -
cdr3_length: 14
v_call: TRBV7-9

cdr3_aa: CASSRRGGGTEAFF
cdr3_nt: TGTGCCAGCAGCCGACGGGGGGGTGGCACTGAAGCTTTCTTT
j_call: TRBJ1-1
clone_size: -
d_call: -
cdr3_length: 14
v_call: TRBV27

cdr3_aa: CATSIRTGRDEQFF
cdr3_nt: TGTGCCACCAGCATCCGGACAGGGAGGGATGAGCAGTTCTTC
j_call: TRBJ2-1
clone_size: once
d_call: -
cdr3_length: 14
v_call: TRBV15

cdr3_aa: CASSIRAGGTSHNEQFF
cdr3_nt: TGTGCCAGCAGCATTAGGGCGGGAGGGACTAGCCACAATGAGCAGTTCTTC
j_call: TRBJ2-1
clone_size: -
d_call: TRBD2
cdr3_length: 17
v_call: TRBV7-6

cdr3_aa: CASSQAFFHEQYF
cdr3_nt: TGTGCCAGCAGCCAAGCTTTCTTCCACGAGCAGTACTTC
j_call: TRBJ2-7
clone_size: once
d_call: -
cdr3_length: 13
v_call: TRBV3-1/TRBV3-2

cdr3_aa: CATSDPDGQGGGEQYF
cdr3_nt: TGTGCCACCAGTGACCCCGACGGACAGGGTGGCGGCGAGCAGTACTTC
j_call: TRBJ2-7
clone_size: -
d_call: TRBD1
cdr3_length: 16
v_call: TRBV24-1

cdr3_aa: CASSGLGGNEQFF
cdr3_nt: TGTGCCAGCAGCGGACTAGGTGGCAATGAGCAGTTCTTC
j_call: TRBJ2-1
clone_size: -
d_call: TRBD2
cdr3_length: 13
v_call: TRBV5-4

cdr3_aa: CASSLGRNSYEQYF
cdr3_nt: TGTGCCAGCAGTTTAGGCAGGAACTCCTACGAGCAGTACTTC
j_call: TRBJ2-7
clone_size: -
d_call: -
cdr3_length: 14
v_call: TRBV27

cdr3_aa: CASSLGGVPDTQYF
cdr3_nt: TGTGCCAGCAGCTTGGGAGGGGTCCCAGATACGCAGTATTTT
j_call: TRBJ2-3
clone_size: -
d_call: -
cdr3_length: 14
v_call: TRBV5-6

cdr3_aa: CASSPQGNYGYTF
cdr3_nt: TGTGCCAGCAGCCCTCAGGGAAACTATGGCTACACCTTC
j_call: TRBJ1-2
clone_size: -
d_call: -
cdr3_length: 13
v_call: TRBV27

cdr3_aa: CASSDTGTLVEAFF
cdr3_nt: TGTGCCAGCAGTGATACCGGGACTCTAGTCGAAGCTTTCTTT
j_call: TRBJ1-1
clone_size: -
d_call: -
cdr3_length: 14
v_call: TRBV6-1

cdr3_aa: CASSVLAGGNLWEQYF
cdr3_nt: TGTGCCAGCAGCGTCCTAGCGGGAGGAAACTTGTGGGAGCAGTACTTC
j_call: TRBJ2-7
clone_size: -
d_call: TRBD2
cdr3_length: 16
v_call: TRBV7-2

cdr3_aa: CASRAGHHTGELFF
cdr3_nt: TGTGCCAGCAGAGCGGGACACCACACCGGCGAGCTGTTTTTT
j_call: TRBJ2-2
clone_size: -
d_call: -
cdr3_length: 14
v_call: TRBV2

cdr3_aa: CAWSVLRGLGMFF
cdr3_nt: TGTGCCTGGAGTGTACTACGGGGACTCGGGATGTTTTTT
j_call: TRBJ1-4
clone_size: -
d_call: -
cdr3_length: 13
v_call: TRBV30

cdr3_aa: CASSATGTGATDTQYF
cdr3_nt: TGCGCCAGCAGCGCAACCGGGACAGGGGCCACAGATACGCAGTATTTT
j_call: TRBJ2-3
clone_size: -
d_call: TRBD1
cdr3_length: 16
v_call: TRBV5-1

cdr3_aa: CASSELRRKNTGELFF
cdr3_nt: TGTGCCAGCAGTGAGCTTAGGCGGAAGAACACCGGGGAGCTGTTTTTT
j_call: TRBJ2-2
clone_size: -
d_call: -
cdr3_length: 16
v_call: TRBV2

cdr3_aa: CASSWDSESTEAFF
cdr3_nt: TGTGCCAGCAGTTGGGACAGTGAGAGCACTGAAGCTTTCTTT
j_call: TRBJ1-1
clone_size: -
d_call: TRBD1
cdr3_length: 14
v_call: TRBV28

cdr3_aa: CASSSSADTQYF
cdr3_nt: TGTGCCAGCAGCTCCAGCGCAGATACGCAGTATTTT
j_call: TRBJ2-3
clone_size: -
d_call: -
cdr3_length: 12
v_call: TRBV7-9

cdr3_aa: CAISESLAFSYNEQFF
cdr3_nt: TGTGCCATCAGTGAATCTCTAGCGTTCTCCTACAATGAGCAGTTCTTC
j_call: TRBJ2-1
clone_size: -
d_call: -
cdr3_length: 16
v_call: TRBV10-3

cdr3_aa: CASSPPAREGQETQYF
cdr3_nt: TGTGCCAGCAGCCCCCCAGCTAGAGAGGGACAAGAGACCCAGTACTTC
j_call: TRBJ2-5
clone_size: -
d_call: -
cdr3_length: 16
v_call: TRBV5-4

cdr3_aa: CASSEAPGTSDTQYF
cdr3_nt: TGTGCCAGCAGTGAAGCGCCCGGGACTTCAGATACGCAGTATTTT
j_call: TRBJ2-3
clone_size: once
d_call: -
cdr3_length: 15
v_call: TRBV6-1

cdr3_aa: CASSFSGTGGSETQYF
cdr3_nt: TGTGCCAGCAGCTTCTCCGGGACAGGGGGCTCCGAGACCCAGTACTTC
j_call: TRBJ2-5
clone_size: -
d_call: TRBD1
cdr3_length: 16
v_call: TRBV11-3

cdr3_aa: CASSLEGSGNQPQHF
cdr3_nt: TGCGCCAGCAGCTTGGAAGGGTCTGGCAATCAGCCCCAGCATTTT
j_call: TRBJ1-5
clone_size: -
d_call: -
cdr3_length: 15
v_call: TRBV5-1